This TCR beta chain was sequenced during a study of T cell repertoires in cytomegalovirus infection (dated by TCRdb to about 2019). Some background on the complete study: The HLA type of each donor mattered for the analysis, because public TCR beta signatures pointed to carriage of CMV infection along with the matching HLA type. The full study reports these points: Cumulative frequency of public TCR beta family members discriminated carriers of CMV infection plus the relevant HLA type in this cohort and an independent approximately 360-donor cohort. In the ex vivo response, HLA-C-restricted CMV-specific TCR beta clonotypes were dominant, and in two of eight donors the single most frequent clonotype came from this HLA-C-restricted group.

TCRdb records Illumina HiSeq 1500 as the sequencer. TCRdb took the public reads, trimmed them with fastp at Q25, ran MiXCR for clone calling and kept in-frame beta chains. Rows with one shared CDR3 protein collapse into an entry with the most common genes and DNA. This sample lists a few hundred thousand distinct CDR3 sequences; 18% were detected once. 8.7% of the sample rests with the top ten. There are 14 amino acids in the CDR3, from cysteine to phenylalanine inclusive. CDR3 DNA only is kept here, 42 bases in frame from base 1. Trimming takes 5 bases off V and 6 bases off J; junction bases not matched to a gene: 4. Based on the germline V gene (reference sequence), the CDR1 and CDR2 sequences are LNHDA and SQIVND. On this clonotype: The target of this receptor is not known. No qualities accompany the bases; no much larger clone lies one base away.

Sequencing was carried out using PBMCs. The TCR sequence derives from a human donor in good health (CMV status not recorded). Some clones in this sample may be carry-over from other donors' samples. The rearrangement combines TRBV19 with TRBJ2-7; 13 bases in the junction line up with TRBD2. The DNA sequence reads TGTGCCAGTAGTGGACTAGCGGGAGTCGGCGAGCAGTACTTC. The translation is CASSGLAGVGEQYF.